This paragraph covers one T cell receptor (beta chain) sequence. The antigen is undetermined. CDR1 is DFQATT and CDR2 is SNEGSKA in the germline V gene (reference sequence). The CDR3 sequence is 16 residues long. Trimming removed 4 bases at V and 0 bases at J, with 16 bases between. The sample originates from a study of T cell repertoires in cytomegalovirus infection. One entry per CDR3 protein, called by TCRdb with MiXCR from the reads. The sample records around 570,000 distinct CDR3 sequences, 40% being singletons. This chain joins TRBV20-1 and TRBJ1-5; D not certain. This sample comprised cultured PBMCs, obtained from culture after CMV antigen stimulation. The clonotype comes from a human donor in good health (CMV status not recorded). Some clones in this sample may be carry-over from other donors' samples. This chain's CDR3 is CSATPNGDYSNQPQHF. The CDR3 nucleotides are TGCAGTGCTACACCCAATGGAGACTATAGCAATCAGCCCCAGCATTTT.